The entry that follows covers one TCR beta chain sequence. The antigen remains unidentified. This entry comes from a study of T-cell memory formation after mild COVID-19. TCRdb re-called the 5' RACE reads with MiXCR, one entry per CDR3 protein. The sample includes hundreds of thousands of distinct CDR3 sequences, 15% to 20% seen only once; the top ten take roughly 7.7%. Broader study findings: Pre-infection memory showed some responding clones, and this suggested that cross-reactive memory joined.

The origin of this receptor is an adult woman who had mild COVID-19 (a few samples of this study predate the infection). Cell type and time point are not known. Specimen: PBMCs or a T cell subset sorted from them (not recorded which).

The DNA of the CDR3 is TGCAGTGCTACGGGGGCCTTTTTATCCACTGAAGCTTTCTTT. This codes for CSATGAFLSTEAFF. The V gene is TRBV20-1, the J gene TRBJ1-1; perhaps TRBD1 as D (6 bases). The CDR3 contains 14 residues. Germline values: CDR1 DFQATT, CDR2 SNEGSKA (reference sequence). Trimming took off 4 bases at V and 4 bases at J, with 16 bases between the two ends.